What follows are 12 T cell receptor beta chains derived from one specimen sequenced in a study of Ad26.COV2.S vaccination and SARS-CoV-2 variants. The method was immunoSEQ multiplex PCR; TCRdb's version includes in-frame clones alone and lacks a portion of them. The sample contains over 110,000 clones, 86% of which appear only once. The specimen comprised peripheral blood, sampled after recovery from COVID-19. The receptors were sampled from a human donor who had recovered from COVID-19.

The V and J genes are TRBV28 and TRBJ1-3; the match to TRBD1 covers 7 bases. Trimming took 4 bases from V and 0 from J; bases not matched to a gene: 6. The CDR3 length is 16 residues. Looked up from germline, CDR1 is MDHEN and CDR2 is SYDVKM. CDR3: CASSSRDSSSGNTIYF. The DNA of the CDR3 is TGTGCCAGCAGTTCCCGGGACAGTTCCTCTGGAAACACCATATATTTT.

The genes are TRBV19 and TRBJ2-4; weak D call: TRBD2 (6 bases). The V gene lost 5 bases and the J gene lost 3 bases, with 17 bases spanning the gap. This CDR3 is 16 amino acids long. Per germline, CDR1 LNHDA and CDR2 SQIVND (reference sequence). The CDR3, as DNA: TGTGCCAGTAGTCTCGACTTGGGGGGAGGCAAAAACATTCAGTACTTC. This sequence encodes CASSLDLGGGKNIQYF.

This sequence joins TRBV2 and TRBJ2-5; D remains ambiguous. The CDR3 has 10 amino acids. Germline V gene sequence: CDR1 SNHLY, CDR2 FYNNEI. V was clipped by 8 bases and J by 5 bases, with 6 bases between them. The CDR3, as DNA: TGTGCCAGCGCCCTGGAGACCCAGTACTTC. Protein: CASALETQYF.

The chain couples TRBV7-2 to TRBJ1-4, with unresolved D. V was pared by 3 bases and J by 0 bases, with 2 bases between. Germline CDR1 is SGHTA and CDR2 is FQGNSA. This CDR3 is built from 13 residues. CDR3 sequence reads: CASSFATNEKLFF. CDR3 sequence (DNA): TGTGCCAGCAGCTTTGCAACTAATGAAAAACTGTTTTTT.

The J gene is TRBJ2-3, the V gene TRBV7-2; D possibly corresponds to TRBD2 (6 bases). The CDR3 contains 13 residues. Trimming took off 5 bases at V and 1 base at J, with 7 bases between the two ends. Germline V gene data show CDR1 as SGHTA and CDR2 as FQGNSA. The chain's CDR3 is CASSPGGTDTQYF. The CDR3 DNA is TGTGCCAGCAGCCCGGGGGGCACAGATACGCAGTATTTT.

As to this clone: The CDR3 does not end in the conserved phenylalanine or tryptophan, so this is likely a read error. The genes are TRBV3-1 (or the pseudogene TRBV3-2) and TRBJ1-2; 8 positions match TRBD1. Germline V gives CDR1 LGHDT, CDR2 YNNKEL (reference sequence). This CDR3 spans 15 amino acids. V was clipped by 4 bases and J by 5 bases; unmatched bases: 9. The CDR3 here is CASSPTRQGNYGYTL. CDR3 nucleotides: TGTGCCAGCAGCCCGACCAGACAGGGGAATTATGGCTACACCCTC.

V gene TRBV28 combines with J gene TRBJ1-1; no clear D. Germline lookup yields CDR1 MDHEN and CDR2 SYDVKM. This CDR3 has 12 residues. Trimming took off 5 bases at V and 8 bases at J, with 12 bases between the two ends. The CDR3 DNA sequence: TGTGCCAGCAGTGCCGCCTCAAGAGAAGCTTTCTTT. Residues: CASSAASREAFF.

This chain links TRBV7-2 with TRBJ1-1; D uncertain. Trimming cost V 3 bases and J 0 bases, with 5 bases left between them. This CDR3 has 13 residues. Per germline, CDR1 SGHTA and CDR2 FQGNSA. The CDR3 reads CASSFWVNTEAFF. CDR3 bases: TGTGCCAGCAGCTTCTGGGTGAACACTGAAGCTTTCTTT.

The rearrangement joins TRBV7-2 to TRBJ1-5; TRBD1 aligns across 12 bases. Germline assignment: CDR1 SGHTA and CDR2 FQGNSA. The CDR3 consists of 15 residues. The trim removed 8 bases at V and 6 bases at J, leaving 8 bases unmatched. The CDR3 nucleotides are TGTGCCAGCGCCCGGGGACAGGGGGCGACTCAGCCCCAGCATTTT. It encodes CASARGQGATQPQHF.

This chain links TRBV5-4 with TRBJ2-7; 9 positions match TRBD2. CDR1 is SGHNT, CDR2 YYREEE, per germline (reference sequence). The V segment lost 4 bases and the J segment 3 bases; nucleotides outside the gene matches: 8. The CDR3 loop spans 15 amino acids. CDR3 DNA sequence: TGTGCCAGCAGCCCCTGGCGGGGGGGAAGCTACGAGCAGTACTTC. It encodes CASSPWRGGSYEQYF.

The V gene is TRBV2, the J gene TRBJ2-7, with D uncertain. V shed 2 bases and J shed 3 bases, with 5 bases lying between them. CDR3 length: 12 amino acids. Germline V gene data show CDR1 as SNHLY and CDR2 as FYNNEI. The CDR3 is CASSERSYEQYF. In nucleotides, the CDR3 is TGTGCCAGCAGTGAAAGGAGCTACGAGCAGTACTTC.

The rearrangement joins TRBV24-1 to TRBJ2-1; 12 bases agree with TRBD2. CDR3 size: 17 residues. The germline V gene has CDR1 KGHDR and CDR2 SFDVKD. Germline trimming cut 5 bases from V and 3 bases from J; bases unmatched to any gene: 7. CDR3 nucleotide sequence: TGTGCCACCAGTGTGGCTAGCGGGGGGGGGTACTACAATGAGCAGTTCTTC. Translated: CATSVASGGGYYNEQFF.